This T cell receptor (beta chain) came from a study of shared clonotypes between healthy human individuals. Study-level results: Around 5.4% of naive CD4 clonotypes were common to several donors. Non-shared clonotypes showed lower generation probabilities than clonotypes common to all four donors. Rarefaction exposed incomplete sorted-subset sequencing despite large depth.

Concerning this clone: Its specificity is not known.

The study drew all its donors from Caucasian adults living in Nashville, Tennessee. CDR1 LGHNA and CDR2 YNFKEQ come from the germline V gene. The ends were cut back, 4 bases at V and 0 bases at J, with 14 bases in the middle. The CDR3 loop spans 16 amino acids. Sequenced by immunoSEQ multiplex PCR; TCRdb stores in-frame clones only, minus some. Among 2 million to 3 million clones, approximately 93% were seen once, and the ten largest hold approximately 0.35%. V usage is TRBV4-2 and J usage is TRBJ2-3; D remains unclear. Sequenced material: naive CD4+ T cells from PBMCs. Subset in this sample: CD45RA+ positively selected. The clonotype was recovered from a man aged 18 to 35 in good health. Some clones in this sample may be carry-over from other donors' samples. CDR3 DNA: TGTGCCAGCAGCCCCCGTGGAGCGAGGAGCACAGATACGCAGTATTTT. Residues: CASSPRGARSTDTQYF.